The T cell receptor beta chain described here comes from a study of cytomegalovirus exposure and HLA in healthy donors (TCRdb year 2017). About the study as a whole: An earlier analysis of roughly 500 of the donors reported about 300 Gb of sequence data and 117 million unique TCR beta sequences obtained from approximately 180 million T cells. Rather than drawing on any new phenotypic data, the later analysis identified candidate immune exposures from TCR beta sequences and the way those sequences occurred across donors. To study patterns of TCR occurrence, a later analysis re-analyzed previously published TCR beta repertoires from more than 550 donors and added high-resolution HLA genotyping. An early release covering roughly 640 HLA-typed donors comprised 300 to 350 gigabases of sequencing data and 65 million to 100 million unique TCR sequences. Every repertoire in the discovery cohort had been generated on one and the same sequencing platform. Roughly 5 DR-DQ haplotypes were handled as single units for association and clustering, since linkage in the cohort was strong. Among 398 genotyped donors of the cohort, an average of around 220,000 unique TCR beta nucleotide sequences was sequenced per donor, of which 15% to 20% were non-productive. Genome-wide SNP genotypes for about 65% of the roughly 700 donors were used in a later genetic analysis, which treated that subset as a discovery cohort. Typing coverage varied by locus: roughly 629-640 donors for A, B, C, DRB1 and DQB1; roughly 560 for DQA1; around 570 for DPA1; approximately 470 for DPB1. The study was designed to test whether signatures of past pathogen exposure could be identified by cataloging public T cell receptors. To predict cytomegalovirus infection status, the study brought together high-throughput TCR immunosequencing, statistical association of individual TCRs with disease status, and machine learning. Donor age, sex, ethnicity and CMV serostatus were collected together with the repertoire data. In an earlier analysis of a few hundred of the donors, high-throughput TCR beta sequencing was used to judge whether each TCR beta V gene segment behaved as functional or pseudogenic. The T cell repertoires of several hundred subjects were profiled by immunosequencing and related to cytomegalovirus serostatus. A separate validation cohort of roughly 120 different subjects was used in addition to the 666-subject first cohort. Both class I and class II loci were covered by HLA typing, at four-digit resolution. Of the roughly 420 genotyped donors, 65% to 90% were placed in the genetic ancestry cluster associated with self-reported Caucasian donors.

The cohort consisted of 600 to 750 healthy bone marrow donors. Cohort members were all nominally healthy when sampled, although unrecorded immune exposures were likely present. The donor tested CMV seronegative and was one of the 352 seronegative cohort members. A peripheral blood sample was collected from each donor, and TCR beta sequencing was performed on peripheral blood mononuclear cells. The Qiagen DNeasy Blood Extraction Kit was used to extract genomic DNA from the blood cell samples. The library was generated by the immunoSEQ multiplex PCR assay. For the multiplex PCR, a mixture combining 60 forward primers for TCR Vbeta segments and 13 reverse primers for TCR Jbeta segments was used. The CDR3 region of rearranged TCR beta genes was amplified from genomic DNA with a multiplex PCR assay. The Illumina HiSeq System was used to sequence the amplified TCR beta libraries as 87-base-pair reads. The paper's processing steps were these. A later analysis counted some 80 million unique TCR beta chains across the approximately 700 repertoires, and around 9.9 million of these chains were shared by at least two donors. To remove PCR and sequencing errors, raw reads were error-corrected and collapsed into unique sequences using a nearest-neighbor algorithm that merged closely related sequences. CDR3 sequences were aligned to IMGT reference sequences to assign V, D and J gene segments. Each retained sequence needed at least a six-nucleotide match to both a V gene segment and a J gene segment. A rearrangement counted as productive if the CDR3 had no stop codons and remained in frame with V and J, and every other rearrangement counted as non-productive. CDR3 was defined by IMGT convention, running from the second conserved V-encoded cysteine to the conserved J-encoded phenylalanine. The earlier analysis of 587 of the donors excluded sequences that lacked an unambiguous match to a single V gene segment. In an earlier analysis of around 600 of the donors, V segments were called functional above 56.7% productive rearrangements and were called segregating when the between-donor standard deviation exceeded 5%. To diagnose cytomegalovirus status from the catalog of TCR beta chain sequences, a statistical classification framework was built. A later analysis assigned V and J genes by comparing TCR nucleotide sequences with IMGT/GENE-DB human TR gene sequences. A later analysis assigned CDR3 sequences and most-parsimonious VDJ recombination scenarios with the TCRdist pipeline. In a later analysis, every TCR beta chain was defined by the combination of its CDR3 amino acid sequence and its V-gene family, and reads without a unique V-gene family were dropped. To address suspected cross-contamination and a sequencing artifact, a later analysis removed a few hundred highly shared, low-generation-probability nucleotide sequences. In a later analysis, a clonal expansion index for each public chain was calculated from normalized within-repertoire ranks of inferred template counts. A later analysis computed generation probabilities with a VDJ recombination model fitted to out-of-frame rearrangements, and checked the results against IGoR. In a later analysis, TCR-TCR, TCR-HLA and TCR-CMV co-occurrence was scored with hypergeometric tests, and a repertoire-size bias correction was applied to TCR pairs. False discovery rates were estimated in a later analysis by permuting HLA or CMV assignments 20 times. In a later analysis, co-occurring TCRs were grouped using DBSCAN, and TCRdist sequence similarity was added for clustering within HLA-allele-positive subsets. For co-occurrence clustering, repertoires with fewer than 30,000 or more than 120,000 public chains were excluded, along with four to six repertoires with anomalous nucleotide sharing. Imported from immuneACCESS, the table was reduced by TCRdb to in-frame sequences with V and J called. These copies leave out some clones; in studies compared against another copy, an unresolved V gene accounts for under half, and the cause of the remainder is not known. V, J and clone size are those of that table, while D and trimming were read from the DNA. Recorded for this sample are about 130,000 clones; approximately 80% of them occurred a single time. The ten biggest clones cover around 0.7% of the sample.

The V and J ends are trimmed by 1 base and 8 bases, leaving 15 bases between them. Reading the germline V gene gives CDR1 SNHLY and CDR2 FYNNEI. From cysteine to phenylalanine, the CDR3 is 15 amino acids long. The kept DNA is CDR3 alone, 45 bases in frame from the first base. In the case of this clone: No antigen is known for it. Base qualities are missing; no much larger clone stands one base away.

What the authors observed across the whole study: For the cohort, immune exposure information was limited to CMV serostatus. The authors suggested that the approach could potentially be extended to other disease states and immunological phenotypes. A cluster of highly shared sequence variants was judged likely to be a technical artifact of the sequencing pipeline. According to a later analysis, parvovirus B19, influenza, CMV and Epstein-Barr virus appeared linked to several top co-occurrence clusters. In this cohort, only TCR beta chains were sequenced, and detectable features were limited by the absence of alpha or paired-chain data. In vitro tests confirmed that three of the cytomegalovirus-associated TCR beta chains recognize cytomegalovirus antigens. When HLA alleles, especially DR and DQ, strongly co-occurred, attributing TCR associations to individual alleles was difficult. In the study, around 160 TCR beta chains were listed as associated with cytomegalovirus. Broadly in line with IMGT annotations, most TCR beta V segments showed up in productive rearrangements about 87% or about 30% of the time in an earlier analysis of several hundred of the donors. Sequencing depth was assumed to be roughly uniform across donors in the presence/absence analyses, though that assumption may not hold. The earlier analysis of approximately 590 of the donors excluded fewer than 20 rarely observed V segments, including chromosome 9 orphons, because counts were too low. In a later analysis, most CMV-associated TCR beta chains were found to appear HLA-restricted, with HLA associations seemingly driven largely by CMV exposure. A later analysis associated 16,951 TCR beta sequences with specific HLA alleles at a false discovery rate of 0.05. In a later genetic analysis, a missense DCLRE1C variant was associated with V-gene and J-gene trimming of TCR beta chains, and the association was replicated in an independent cohort. In a later analysis, TCR association rates were found to vary across HLA loci, with the most associated TCRs seen for DRB1 alleles and the fewest for HLA-C alleles. The classifier was reported to diagnose cytomegalovirus status with high specificity and sensitivity in both the original and validation cohorts. A further reported finding was that TCR beta sequences accurately predicted the HLA-A and HLA-B alleles for most subjects in the first cohort. In a later genetic analysis, fewer N-insertions in productive TCRs were reported among donors in an Asian-associated ancestry cluster than the approximately 710-donor mean. Because HLA typing was missing for some donors at each locus, association tests included only the typed subset. The 87-base-pair reads could not distinguish some IMGT-functional V segments, including TRBV6-2 and TRBV6-3, so those segments were excluded. Most TCR sequences were seen in very few donors, while some public TCRs were found in many individuals. Correlated functional status among segregating V segments might be attributable to linkage disequilibrium, but an unknown experimental factor could not be ruled out. A later analysis found that HLA-associated TCR beta chains were more clonally expanded and had lower generation probabilities than equally common non-associated chains.

The rearranged chain carries TRBV2 and TRBJ1-5; the D gene remains uncertain. The sequenced sample consisted of PBMCs. This receptor was obtained from a man between 18 and 35 years old in good health and CMV-seronegative. The nucleotide sequence reads as follows: TGTGCCAGCAGTGAAGGGAGGCCCCCCCGGGAGCCCCAGCATTTT. Its protein product is CASSEGRPPREPQHF.